This TCR beta chain was retrieved from a study of T cell repertoires in cytomegalovirus infection. Study as a whole: Recently identified HLA-C-restricted CMV epitopes and well-studied HLA-B-restricted CMV epitopes were used by the study. Study-wide results and caveats: Pooled public TCR beta family frequency picked out CMV carriers with the relevant HLA. The response measured ex vivo was dominated by TCR beta clonotypes (HLA-C-restricted and CMV-specific).

MiXCR was run by TCRdb on the reads, yielding one entry per CDR3 protein. Of 700,000 to 850,000 distinct CDR3 sequences listed, approximately 29% are singletons. CDR1 is ENHRY, CDR2 SYGVKD, per germline. The CDR3 totals 14 residues. With 2 bases clipped from V and 10 bases from J, the junction kept 7 bases outside the gene matches. As regards this clonotype: As yet, its antigen is unknown.

The rearrangement links TRBV10-3 to TRBJ2-1; TRBD2 aligns across 8 bases. This sequence originates from a human donor in good health (CMV status not recorded). Some clones in this sample may be carry-over from other donors' samples. Specimen: cultured CD8+ T cells from PBMCs, collected from culture after CMV antigen stimulation. Written as DNA, the CDR3 is TGTGCCATCAGTGAGAGGCTAGCGGGTGGCGAGCAGTTCTTC. It specifies CAISERLAGGEQFF.